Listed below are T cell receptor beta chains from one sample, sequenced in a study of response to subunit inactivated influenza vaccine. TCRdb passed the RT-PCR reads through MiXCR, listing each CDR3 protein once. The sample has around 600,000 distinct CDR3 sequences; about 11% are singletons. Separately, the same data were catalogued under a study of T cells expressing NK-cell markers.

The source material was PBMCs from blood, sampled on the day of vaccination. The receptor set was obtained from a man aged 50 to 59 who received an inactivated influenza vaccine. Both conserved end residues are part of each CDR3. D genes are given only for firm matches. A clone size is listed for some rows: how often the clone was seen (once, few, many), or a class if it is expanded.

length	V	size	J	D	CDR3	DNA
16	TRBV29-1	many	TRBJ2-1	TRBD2	CSVLSVAGGMYNEQFF	TGCAGCGTCCTAAGCGTAGCGGGAGGGATGTACAATGAGCAGTTCTTC
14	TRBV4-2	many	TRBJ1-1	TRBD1	CASSQAGGSTEAFF	TGTGCCAGCAGCCAAGCAGGGGGAAGCACTGAAGCTTTCTTT
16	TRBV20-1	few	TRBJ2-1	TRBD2	CSAARPGLVVGTEQFF	TGCAGTGCCGCCCGACCGGGACTAGTAGTAGGAACTGAGCAGTTCTTC
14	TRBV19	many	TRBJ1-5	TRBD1	CATKGAGELQPQHF	TGTGCCACGAAGGGGGCAGGGGAACTTCAGCCCCAGCATTTT
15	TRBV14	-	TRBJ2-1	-	CASSQFGLGNNEQFF	TGTGCCAGCAGCCAATTTGGGCTCGGGAACAATGAGCAGTTCTTC
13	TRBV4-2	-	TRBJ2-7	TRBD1	CASSQEQGDEQYF	TGTGCCAGCAGCCAAGAACAGGGGGACGAGCAGTACTTC
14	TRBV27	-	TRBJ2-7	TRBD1	CASSLDRGSNEQYF	TGTGCCAGCAGTTTGGACAGGGGATCCAACGAGCAGTACTTC
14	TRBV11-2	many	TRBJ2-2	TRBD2	CASSPPAGVGELFF	TGTGCCAGCAGCCCCCCCGCGGGAGTCGGGGAGCTGTTTTTT
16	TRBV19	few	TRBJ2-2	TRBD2	CASSIRRWGGTGELFF	TGTGCCAGTAGTATCCGGCGGTGGGGGGGCACCGGGGAGCTGTTTTTT
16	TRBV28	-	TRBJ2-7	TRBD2	CASSLSGTSGGYEQYF	TGTGCCAGCAGTCTCTCCGGGACTAGCGGGGGGTACGAGCAGTACTTC
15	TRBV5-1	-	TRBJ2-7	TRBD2	CASSSTSGLVGEQYF	TGCGCCAGCAGTTCGACTTCGGGACTAGTGGGCGAGCAGTACTTC
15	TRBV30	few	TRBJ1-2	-	CAWSPLWGLNYGYTF	TGTGCCTGGAGCCCTCTATGGGGCCTGAACTATGGCTACACCTTC
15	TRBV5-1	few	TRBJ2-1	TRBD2	CASSLSSGSGGEQFF	TGCGCCAGCAGCTTATCTAGCGGGAGCGGTGGTGAGCAGTTCTTC
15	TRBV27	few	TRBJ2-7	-	CASSPVGGISYEQYF	TGTGCCAGCAGTCCGGTGGGCGGAATTTCCTACGAGCAGTACTTC
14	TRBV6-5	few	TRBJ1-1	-	CASSYSKGRTEAFF	TGTGCCAGCAGTTACTCGAAGGGGCGGACTGAAGCTTTCTTT
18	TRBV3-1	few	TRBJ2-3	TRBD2	CASSQDLSLAGDLDTQYF	TGTGCCAGCAGCCAAGATCTTAGTCTAGCGGGTGACTTAGATACGCAGTATTTT
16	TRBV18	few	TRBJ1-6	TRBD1	CASSSNRQGNNSPLHF	TGTGCCAGCTCATCCAACAGACAGGGAAATAATTCACCCCTCCACTTT
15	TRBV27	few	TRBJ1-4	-	CASSSYRVKGEKLFF	TGTGCCAGCAGTTCTTACAGGGTCAAGGGTGAAAAACTGTTTTTT
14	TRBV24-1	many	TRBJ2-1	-	CATSDARQNNEQFF	TGTGCCACCAGTGATGCCAGACAGAACAATGAGCAGTTCTTC
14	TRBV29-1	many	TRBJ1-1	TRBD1	CSVGQAGGNTEAFF	TGCAGCGTTGGCCAGGCAGGGGGCAACACTGAAGCTTTCTTT
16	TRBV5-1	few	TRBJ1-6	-	CASSLERSGGNSPLHF	TGCGCCAGCAGCTTGGAGCGCTCAGGCGGCAATTCACCCCTCCACTTT
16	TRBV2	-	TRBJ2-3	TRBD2	CASSGELAGGTDTQYF	TGTGCCAGCAGTGGAGAACTAGCGGGGGGGACAGATACGCAGTATTTT
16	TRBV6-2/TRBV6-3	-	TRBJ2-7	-	CASSHPGASGIGEQYF	TGTGCCAGCTCACACCCCGGGGCGTCGGGGATTGGGGAGCAGTACTTC
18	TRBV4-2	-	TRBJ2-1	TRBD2	CASSQALGLAGANGEQFF	TGTGCCAGCAGCCAAGCACTGGGGCTAGCGGGGGCTAATGGTGAGCAGTTCTTC
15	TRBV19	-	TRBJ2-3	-	CASSTLAASTDTQYF	TGTGCCAGTAGTACCTTAGCGGCTAGCACAGATACGCAGTATTTT
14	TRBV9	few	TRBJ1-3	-	CASSVQVSGNTIYF	TGTGCCAGCAGCGTACAGGTCTCTGGAAACACCATATATTTT
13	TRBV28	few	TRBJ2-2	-	CASSWGRSGELFF	TGTGCCAGCAGTTGGGGGCGGTCCGGGGAGCTGTTTTTT
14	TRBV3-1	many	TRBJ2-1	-	CATGEGQPNNEQFF	TGTGCCACCGGGGAGGGACAGCCAAACAATGAGCAGTTCTTC
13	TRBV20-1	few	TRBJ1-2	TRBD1	CSAAYRGHYGYTF	TGCAGTGCTGCTTACAGGGGCCACTATGGCTACACCTTC
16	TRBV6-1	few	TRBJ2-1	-	CASKVKGTGIGGEQFF	TGTGCCAGCAAAGTAAAGGGAACAGGCATAGGGGGTGAGCAGTTCTTC
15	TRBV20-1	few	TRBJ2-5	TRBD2	CSADLRLAGAETQYF	TGCAGTGCTGATCTTAGACTAGCGGGAGCGGAGACCCAGTACTTC
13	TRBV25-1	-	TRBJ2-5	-	CASSETLQETQYF	TGTGCCAGCAGTGAGACATTACAAGAGACCCAGTACTTC